Following are 13 T cell receptor beta chains from one sample sequenced in a study of cytomegalovirus exposure and HLA in healthy donors. The PCR used 60 Vbeta and 13 Jbeta primers. The repertoire was sequenced with immunoSEQ multiplex PCR; TCRdb's copy has only in-frame clones and lacks some. The profile shows 110,000 or so clones, about 70% of them singletons. Specimen: PBMCs. All receptors come from a human donor in good health.

The chain combines TRBV4-2 with TRBJ1-4; D unresolved. The CDR3 is made up of 15 amino acids. Looked up from germline, CDR1 is LGHNA and CDR2 is YNFKEQ. Trimming removed 1 base at V and 6 bases at J, with 12 bases between. CDR3 region: CASSQGHSGYEKLFF. The CDR3 coding sequence is TGTGCCAGCAGCCAAGGGCACAGCGGATATGAAAAACTGTTTTTT.

This clone appeared a single time. The gene calls are TRBV28 and TRBJ1-3, with D possibly TRBD1 on 6 matching bases. There are 13 residues in the CDR3. Trimming shortened V by 7 bases and J by 8 bases, and 15 bases separated the two germline ends. Germline V gives CDR1 MDHEN, CDR2 SYDVKM. The CDR3 coding sequence is TGTGCCAGCAAAGGGGGGGGAGTGGACACCATATATTTT. Amino acid sequence: CASKGGGVDTIYF.

This clone has only a few counts. V is TRBV25-1 and J is TRBJ1-2, with 8 bases aligning to TRBD1. The CDR3 has 13 amino acids. Germline V gene data show CDR1 as MGHDK and CDR2 as SYGVNS. J was trimmed by 4 bases and V by 6 bases; bases with no gene match: 4. CDR3: CASSTGGTYGYTF. CDR3 in DNA: TGTGCCAGCAGCACAGGGGGGACCTATGGCTACACCTTC.

The J gene is TRBJ1-5, the V gene TRBV28; the D gene is possibly TRBD1 (5 bases). V was cut by 10 bases and J by 2 bases, with 15 bases left in between. This CDR3 has 14 residues. The germline CDR1 and CDR2 sequences are MDHEN and SYDVKM. The DNA for the CDR3 is TGTGCCACTCTCGGGGGTTTGGGCAATCAGCCCCAGCATTTT. Protein sequence: CATLGGLGNQPQHF.

This clone was counted a single time. V usage is TRBV10-3 and J usage is TRBJ1-2; TRBD1 might be the D (6 bases). CDR1 and CDR2 from the germline V gene are ENHRY and SYGVKD. The V and J ends lost 10 bases and 3 bases respectively, with 12 bases between them. The CDR3 runs to 12 residues. CDR3 sequence (DNA): TGTGCCACCCGACAGGACCACTATGGCTACACCTTC. Translation gives CATRQDHYGYTF.

V usage is TRBV5-1 and J usage is TRBJ2-7, with TRBD1 matching 8 bases. V lost 2 bases to trimming and J lost 4 bases; unmatched junction nucleotides: 5. This CDR3 is built from 14 residues. Germline V gives CDR1 SGHRS, CDR2 YFSETQ. The CDR3 sequence is CASSFSTGDYEQYF. CDR3 DNA sequence: TGCGCCAGCAGCTTTTCGACAGGGGATTACGAGCAGTACTTC.

This chain links TRBV6-4 with TRBJ2-1; D possibly corresponds to TRBD2 (6 bases). The V end was cut by 1 base, the J end by 0 bases, with 10 bases between. The CDR3 covers 16 residues. Germline CDR1 and CDR2: MRHNA and SNTAGT. The CDR3 protein is CASSDLLASSYNEQFF. DNA for the CDR3: TGTGCCAGCAGTGACTTGCTAGCGAGCTCCTACAATGAGCAGTTCTTC.

The chain uses TRBV11-2 and TRBJ1-5; D is ambiguous. V lost 1 base and J lost 1, with 11 bases in between. The CDR3 spans 16 residues. The germline V gene encodes CDR1 SGHAT and CDR2 FQNNGV. CDR3 nucleotide sequence: TGTGCCAGCAGCTTAGGCGGCTCGTCGAGCAATCAGCCCCAGCATTTT. It codes for CASSLGGSSSNQPQHF.

This clone was found a few times. The rearrangement joins TRBV4-1 to TRBJ1-5, with 7 bases matching TRBD1. V dropped 1 base and J dropped 3; count of bases not matched to a gene: 6. CDR1 and CDR2 (germline): MGHRA, YSYEKL. The CDR3 is 16 amino acids. As DNA, the CDR3 is TGCGCCAGCAGCCAAGGACCCGGGACAGACAATCAGCCCCAGCATTTT. It is translated as CASSQGPGTDNQPQHF.

The rearrangement links TRBV6-5 to TRBJ1-1, with D maybe TRBD1 (5 bases). This CDR3 contains 15 residues. V dropped 2 bases and J dropped 1 base, with 11 bases sitting between them. From germline, CDR1 is MNHEY and CDR2 SVGAGI. CDR3 sequence: CASSYDDSSNTEAFF. CDR3 DNA: TGTGCCAGCAGTTACGACGACAGCTCGAACACTGAAGCTTTCTTT.

The chain carries TRBV30 and TRBJ1-5; D not certain. The CDR3 covers 13 residues. Trimming took 3 bases from V and 4 from J, leaving 10 bases between them. The germline gives CDR1 GTSNPN, CDR2 SVGIG (reference sequence). The chain's CDR3 is CAWSPTSNQPQHF. As DNA, the CDR3 is TGTGCCTGGAGCCCCACATCTAATCAGCCCCAGCATTTT.

J is TRBJ1-1 and V is TRBV25-1; TRBD1 might be the D (6 bases). Trimming took 5 bases from V and 1 from J, leaving 14 bases between them. CDR1 is MGHDK and CDR2 is SYGVNS in the germline V gene. The length of the CDR3 is 15 residues. In DNA, the CDR3 is TGTGCCAGCAGTCCACACAGGGCCCAGAACACTGAAGCTTTCTTT. Its translation is CASSPHRAQNTEAFF. The variable domain in full, with the rest retrieved from reference TRBV25-1 and TRBJ1-1, is EADIYQTPRYLVIGTGKKITLECSQTMGHDKMYWYQQDPGMELHLIHYSYGVNSTEKGDLSSESTVSRIRTEHFPLTLESARPSHTSQYLCASSPHRAQNTEAFFGQGTRLTVV.

This clone was counted between two and nine times. The J gene is TRBJ1-2, the V gene TRBV6-6, with 9 bases fitting TRBD1. There are 16 residues in the CDR3. The germline V gene encodes CDR1 MNHNY and CDR2 SVGAGI (reference sequence). Trimming cost V 6 bases and J 5 bases; bases outside gene matches: 13. The CDR3: CASRSGQGSSRYGYTF. CDR3 sequence (DNA): TGTGCCAGCAGATCGGGACAGGGAAGCTCCCGATATGGCTACACCTTC.